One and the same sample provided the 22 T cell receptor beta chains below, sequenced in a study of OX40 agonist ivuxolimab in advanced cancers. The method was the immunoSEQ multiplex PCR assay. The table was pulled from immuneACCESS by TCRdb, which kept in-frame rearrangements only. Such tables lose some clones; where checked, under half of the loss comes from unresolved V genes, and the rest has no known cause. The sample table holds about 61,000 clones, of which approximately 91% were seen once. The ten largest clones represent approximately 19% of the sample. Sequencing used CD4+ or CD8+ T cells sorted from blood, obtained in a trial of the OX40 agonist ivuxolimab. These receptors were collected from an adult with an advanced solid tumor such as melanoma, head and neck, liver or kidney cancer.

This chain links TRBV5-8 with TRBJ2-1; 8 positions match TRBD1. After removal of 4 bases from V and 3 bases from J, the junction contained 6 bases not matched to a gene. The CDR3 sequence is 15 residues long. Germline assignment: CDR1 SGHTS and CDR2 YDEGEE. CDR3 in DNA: TGTGCCAGCAGCCCGGACAGGGAGTTCTACAATGAGCAGTTCTTC. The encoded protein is CASSPDREFYNEQFF.

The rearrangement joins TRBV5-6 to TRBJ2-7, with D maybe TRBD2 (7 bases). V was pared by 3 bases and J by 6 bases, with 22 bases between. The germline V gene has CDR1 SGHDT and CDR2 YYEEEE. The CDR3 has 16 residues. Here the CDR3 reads CASSSLLGGAPGEQYF. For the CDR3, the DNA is TGTGCCAGCAGCTCCCTGTTGGGGGGGGCTCCGGGCGAGCAGTACTTC.

The CDR3 nucleotides read TGTGCCAGCAGCACGCTAGCGGGGGAATTGTACGAGCAGTACTTC. This sequence encodes CASSTLAGELYEQYF. This sequence joins TRBV27 and TRBJ2-7; 10 nucleotides agree with TRBD2. CDR3 length: 15 amino acids. Germline CDR1 and CDR2: MNHEY and SMNVEV (reference sequence). J was trimmed by 4 bases and V by 6 bases; bases with no gene match: 9.

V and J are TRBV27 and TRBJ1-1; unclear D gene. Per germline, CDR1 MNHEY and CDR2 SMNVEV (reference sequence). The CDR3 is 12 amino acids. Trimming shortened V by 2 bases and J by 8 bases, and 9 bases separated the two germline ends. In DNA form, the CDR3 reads TGTGCCAGCAGTTTAATAGGACGGGAAGCTTTCTTT. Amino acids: CASSLIGREAFF.

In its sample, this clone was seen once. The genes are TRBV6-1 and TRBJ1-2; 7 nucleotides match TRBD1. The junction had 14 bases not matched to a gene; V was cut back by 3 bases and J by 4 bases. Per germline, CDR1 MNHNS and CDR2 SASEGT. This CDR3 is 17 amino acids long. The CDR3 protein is CASSEREGDSWPYGYTF. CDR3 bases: TGTGCCAGCAGTGAGAGAGAAGGGGACAGTTGGCCCTATGGCTACACCTTC.

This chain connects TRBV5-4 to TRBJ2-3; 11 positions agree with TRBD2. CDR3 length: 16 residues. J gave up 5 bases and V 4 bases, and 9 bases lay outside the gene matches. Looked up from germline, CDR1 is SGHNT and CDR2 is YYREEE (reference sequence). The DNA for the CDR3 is TGTGCCAGCAGCCGGAAACTAGCGGGGGTTGAAGATACGCAGTATTTT. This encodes CASSRKLAGVEDTQYF.

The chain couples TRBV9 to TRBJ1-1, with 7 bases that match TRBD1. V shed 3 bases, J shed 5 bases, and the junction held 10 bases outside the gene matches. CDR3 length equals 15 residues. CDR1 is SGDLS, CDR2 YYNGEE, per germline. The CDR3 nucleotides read TGTGCCAGCAGCGAGGGGGACAGTCGGTTGACTGAAGCTTTCTTT. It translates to CASSEGDSRLTEAFF.

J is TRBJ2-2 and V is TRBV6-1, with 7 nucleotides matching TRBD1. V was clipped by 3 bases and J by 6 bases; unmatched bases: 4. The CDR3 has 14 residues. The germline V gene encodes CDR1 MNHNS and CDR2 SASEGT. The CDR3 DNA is TGTGCCAGCAGTGATCCCGGGACAGCCGGGGAGCTGTTTTTT. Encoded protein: CASSDPGTAGELFF.

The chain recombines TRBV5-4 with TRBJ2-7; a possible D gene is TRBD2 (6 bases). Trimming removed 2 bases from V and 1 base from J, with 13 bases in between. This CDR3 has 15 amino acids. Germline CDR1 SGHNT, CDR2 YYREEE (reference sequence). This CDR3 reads CASSFGAGRSYEQYF. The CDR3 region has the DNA TGTGCCAGCAGCTTCGGGGCGGGACGATCCTACGAGCAGTACTTC.

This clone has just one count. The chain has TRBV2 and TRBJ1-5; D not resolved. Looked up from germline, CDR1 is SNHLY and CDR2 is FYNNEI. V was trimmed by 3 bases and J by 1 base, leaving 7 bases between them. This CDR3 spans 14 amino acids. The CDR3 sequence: CASSDPGSNQPQHF. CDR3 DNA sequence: TGTGCCAGCAGTGATCCGGGGAGCAATCAGCCCCAGCATTTT.

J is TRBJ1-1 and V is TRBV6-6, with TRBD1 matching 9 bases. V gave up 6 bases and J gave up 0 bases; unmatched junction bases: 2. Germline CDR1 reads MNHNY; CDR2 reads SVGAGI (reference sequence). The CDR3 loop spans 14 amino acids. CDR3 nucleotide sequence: TGTGCCAGCAGCCGACAGGGGGTGAACACTGAAGCTTTCTTT. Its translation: CASSRQGVNTEAFF.

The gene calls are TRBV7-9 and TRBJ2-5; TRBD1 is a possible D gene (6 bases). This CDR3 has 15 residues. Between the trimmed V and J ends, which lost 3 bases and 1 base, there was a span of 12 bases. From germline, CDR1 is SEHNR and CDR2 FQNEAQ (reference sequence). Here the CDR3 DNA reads TGTGCCAGCAGCTTGGATACAGGGCCCCAAGAGACCCAGTACTTC. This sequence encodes CASSLDTGPQETQYF. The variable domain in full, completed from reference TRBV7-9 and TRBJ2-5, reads DTGVSQNPRHKITKRGQNVTFRCDPISEHNRLYWYRQTLGQGPEFLTYFQNEAQLEKSRLLSDRFSAERPKGSFSTLEIQRTEQGDSAMYLCASSLDTGPQETQYFGPGTRLLVL.

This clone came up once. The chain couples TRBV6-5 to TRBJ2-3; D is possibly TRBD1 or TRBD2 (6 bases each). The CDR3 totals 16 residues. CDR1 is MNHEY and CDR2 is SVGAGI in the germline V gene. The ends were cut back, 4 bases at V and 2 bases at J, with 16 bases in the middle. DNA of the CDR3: TGTGCCAGCAGTTCAGGGTGGGGGGCTAACACAGATACGCAGTATTTT. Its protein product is CASSSGWGANTDTQYF.

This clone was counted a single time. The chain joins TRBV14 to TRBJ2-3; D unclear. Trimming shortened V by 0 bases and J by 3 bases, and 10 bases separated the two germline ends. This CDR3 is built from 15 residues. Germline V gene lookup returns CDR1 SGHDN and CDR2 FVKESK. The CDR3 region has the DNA TGTGCCAGCAGCCAAGAGCCCGGTTGGACAGATACGCAGTATTTT. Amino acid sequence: CASSQEPGWTDTQYF.

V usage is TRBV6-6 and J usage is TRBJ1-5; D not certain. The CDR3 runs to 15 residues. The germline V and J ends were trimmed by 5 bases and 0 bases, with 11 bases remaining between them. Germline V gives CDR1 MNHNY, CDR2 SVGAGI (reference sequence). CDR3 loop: CASSSIPYSNQPQHF. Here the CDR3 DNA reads TGTGCCAGCAGTAGCATCCCCTATAGCAATCAGCCCCAGCATTTT.

The CDR3 reads CASSYRDTPNEQYF. In nucleotides, the CDR3 is TGTGCCAGCAGTTACAGGGACACCCCGAACGAGCAGTACTTC. This chain uses TRBV6-6 with TRBJ2-7, with D possibly TRBD1 on 6 matching bases. The CDR3 covers 14 residues. The germline V gene encodes CDR1 MNHNY and CDR2 SVGAGI (reference sequence). V was shortened by 2 bases and J by 5 bases, with 13 bases between the two germline ends.

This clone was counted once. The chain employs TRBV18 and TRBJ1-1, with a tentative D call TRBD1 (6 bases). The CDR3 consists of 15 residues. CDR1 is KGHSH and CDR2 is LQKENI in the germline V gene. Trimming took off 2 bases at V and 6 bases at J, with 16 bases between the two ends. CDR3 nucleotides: TGTGCCAGCTCACCAATGGGGGCACAGAGACCTGAAGCTTTCTTT. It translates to CASSPMGAQRPEAFF.

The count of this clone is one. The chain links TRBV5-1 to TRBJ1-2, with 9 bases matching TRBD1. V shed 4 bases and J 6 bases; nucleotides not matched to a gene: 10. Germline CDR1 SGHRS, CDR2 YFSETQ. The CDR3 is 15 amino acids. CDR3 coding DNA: TGCGCCAGCAGCCCCCTTGGGACAGGGACTGATGGCTACACCTTC. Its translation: CASSPLGTGTDGYTF.

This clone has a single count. In DNA, the CDR3 is TGTGCCAGCAGCGTAGAGGGGGGGCGAGAGACCCAGTACTTC. Its translation: CASSVEGGRETQYF. This chain links TRBV9 with TRBJ2-5, with D possibly being TRBD2 (7 bases). Trimming took off 0 bases at V and 4 bases at J, with 10 bases between the two ends. The CDR3 consists of 14 residues. Per the germline V gene, CDR1 is SGDLS and CDR2 is YYNGEE.

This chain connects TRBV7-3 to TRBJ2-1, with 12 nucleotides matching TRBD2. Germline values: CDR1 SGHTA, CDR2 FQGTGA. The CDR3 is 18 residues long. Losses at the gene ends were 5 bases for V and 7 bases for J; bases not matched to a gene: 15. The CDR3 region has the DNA TGTGCCAGCAGCCAGATCTCGACTAGCGGGGGCCTGGGGAATGAGCAGTTCTTC. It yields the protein CASSQISTSGGLGNEQFF.

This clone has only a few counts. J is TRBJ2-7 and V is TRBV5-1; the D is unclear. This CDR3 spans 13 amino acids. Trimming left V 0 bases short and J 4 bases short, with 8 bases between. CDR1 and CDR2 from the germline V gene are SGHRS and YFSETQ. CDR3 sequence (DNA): TGCGCCAGCAGCTTGGCCTTGGGTTACGAGCAGTACTTC. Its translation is CASSLALGYEQYF. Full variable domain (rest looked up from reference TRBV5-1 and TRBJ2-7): KAGVTQTPRYLIKTRGQQVTLSCSPISGHRSVSWYQQTPGQGLQFLFEYFSETQRNKGNFPGRFSGRQFSNSRSEMNVSTLELGDSALYLCASSLALGYEQYFGPGTRLTVT.

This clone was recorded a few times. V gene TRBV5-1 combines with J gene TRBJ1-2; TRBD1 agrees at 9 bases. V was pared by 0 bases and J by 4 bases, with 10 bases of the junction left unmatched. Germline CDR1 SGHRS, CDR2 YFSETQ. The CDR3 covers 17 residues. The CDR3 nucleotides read TGCGCCAGCAGCTTGGGGCCACAGGGGGCGCTGGGCTATGGCTACACCTTC. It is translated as CASSLGPQGALGYGYTF.